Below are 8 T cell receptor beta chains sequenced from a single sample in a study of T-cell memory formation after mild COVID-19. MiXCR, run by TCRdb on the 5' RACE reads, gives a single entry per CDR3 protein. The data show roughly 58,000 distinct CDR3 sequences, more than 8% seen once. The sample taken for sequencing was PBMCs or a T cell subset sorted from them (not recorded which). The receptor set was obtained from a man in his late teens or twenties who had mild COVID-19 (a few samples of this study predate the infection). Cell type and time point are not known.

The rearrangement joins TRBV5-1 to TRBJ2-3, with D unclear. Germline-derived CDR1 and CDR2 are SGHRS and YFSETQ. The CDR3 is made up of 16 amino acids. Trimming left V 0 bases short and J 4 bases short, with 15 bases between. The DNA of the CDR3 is TGCGCCAGCAGCTTGGCCTGGCGAGCAGGAGCAGATACGCAGTATTTT. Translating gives CASSLAWRAGADTQYF.

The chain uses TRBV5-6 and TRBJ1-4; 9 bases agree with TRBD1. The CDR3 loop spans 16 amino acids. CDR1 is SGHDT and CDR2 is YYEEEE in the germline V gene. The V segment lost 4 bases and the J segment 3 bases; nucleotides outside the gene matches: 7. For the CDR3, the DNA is TGTGCCAGCAGCCTACTACAGGGGGCAGCTAATGAAAAACTGTTTTTT. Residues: CASSLLQGAANEKLFF. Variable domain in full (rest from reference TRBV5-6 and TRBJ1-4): DAGVTQSPTHLIKTRGQQVTLRCSPKSGHDTVSWYQQALGQGPQFIFQYYEEEERQRGNFPDRFSGHQFPNYSSELNVNALLLGDSALYLCASSLLQGAANEKLFFGSGTQLSVL.

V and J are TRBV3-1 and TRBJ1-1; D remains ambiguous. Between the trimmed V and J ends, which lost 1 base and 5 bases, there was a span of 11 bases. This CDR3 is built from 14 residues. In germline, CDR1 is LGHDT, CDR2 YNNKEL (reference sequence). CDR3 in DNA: TGTGCCAGCAGCCAAGGGGCGCGAGAGACTGAAGCTTTCTTT. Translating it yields CASSQGARETEAFF.

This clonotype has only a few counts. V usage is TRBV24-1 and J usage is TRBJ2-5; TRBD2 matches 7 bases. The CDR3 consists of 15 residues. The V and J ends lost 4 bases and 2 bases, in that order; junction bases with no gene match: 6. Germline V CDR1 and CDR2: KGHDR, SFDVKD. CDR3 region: CATSDPPGGQETQYF. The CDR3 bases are TGTGCCACCAGTGACCCTCCCGGGGGGCAAGAGACCCAGTACTTC.

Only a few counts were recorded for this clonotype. CDR3 bases: TGCGCCAGCAGCCAAGAGCTCCGGGACAAGATGGGTGGGAGCTCCTACGAGCAGTACGTC. As protein: CASSQELRDKMGGSSYEQYV. J is TRBJ2-7 and V is TRBV4-1; maybe TRBD1 (6 bases). Germline V lookup: CDR1 MGHRA, CDR2 YSYEKL. V lost 0 bases and J 0 bases, leaving 24 bases between the germline ends. The CDR3 has 20 residues.

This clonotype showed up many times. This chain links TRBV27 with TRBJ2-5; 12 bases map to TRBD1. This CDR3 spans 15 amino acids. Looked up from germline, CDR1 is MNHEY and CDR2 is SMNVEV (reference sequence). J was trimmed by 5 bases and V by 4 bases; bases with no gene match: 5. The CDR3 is CASSSGTGGVETQYF. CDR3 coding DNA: TGTGCCAGCAGTTCGGGGACAGGGGGCGTGGAGACCCAGTACTTC.

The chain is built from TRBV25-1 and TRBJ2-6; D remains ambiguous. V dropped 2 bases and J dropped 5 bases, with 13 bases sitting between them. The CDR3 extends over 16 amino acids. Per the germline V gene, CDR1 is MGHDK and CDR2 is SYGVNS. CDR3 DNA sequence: TGTGCCAGCAGTGAAGCGAGCCAACTCTGGGCCAACGTCCTGACTTTC. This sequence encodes CASSEASQLWANVLTF.

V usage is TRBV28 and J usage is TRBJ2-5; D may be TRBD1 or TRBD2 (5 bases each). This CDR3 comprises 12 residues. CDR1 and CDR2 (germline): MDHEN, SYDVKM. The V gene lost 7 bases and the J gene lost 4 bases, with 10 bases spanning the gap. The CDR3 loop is CASIDGGETQYF. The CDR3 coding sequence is TGTGCCAGCATTGATGGGGGAGAGACCCAGTACTTC.